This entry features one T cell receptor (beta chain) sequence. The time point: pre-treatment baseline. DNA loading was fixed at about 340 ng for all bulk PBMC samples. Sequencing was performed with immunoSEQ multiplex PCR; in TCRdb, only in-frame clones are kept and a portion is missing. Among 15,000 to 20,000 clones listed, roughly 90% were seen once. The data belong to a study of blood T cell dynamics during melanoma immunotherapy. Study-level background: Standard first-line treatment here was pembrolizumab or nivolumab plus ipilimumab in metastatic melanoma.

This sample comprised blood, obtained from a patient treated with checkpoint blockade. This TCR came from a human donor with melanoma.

The CDR3 bases are TGCAGCGTTGAAGACTGGCTAGCGGGAGGCCCCACCCCGTTCTTC. It yields the protein CSVEDWLAGGPTPFF. The V call is TRBV29-1, the J call TRBJ2-1; TRBD2 aligns across 11 bases. V trimming: 0 bases; J trimming: 15 bases; junction bases outside the gene matches: 13. Germline-derived CDR1 and CDR2 are SQVTM and ANQGSEA. CDR3 length: 15 amino acids.